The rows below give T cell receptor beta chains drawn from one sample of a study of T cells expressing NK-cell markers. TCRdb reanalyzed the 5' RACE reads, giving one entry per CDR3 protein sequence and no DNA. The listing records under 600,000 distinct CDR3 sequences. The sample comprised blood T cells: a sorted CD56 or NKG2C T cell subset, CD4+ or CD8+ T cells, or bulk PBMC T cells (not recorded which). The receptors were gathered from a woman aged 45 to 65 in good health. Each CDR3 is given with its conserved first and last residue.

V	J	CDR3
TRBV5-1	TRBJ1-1	CASSLDPSNTEAFF
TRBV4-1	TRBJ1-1	CASSQGPTTEAFF
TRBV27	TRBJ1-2	CASSLFGRGYGYTF
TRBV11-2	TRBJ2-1	CASSGHGSYNEQFF
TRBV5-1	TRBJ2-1	CASRPGGRMNEQFF
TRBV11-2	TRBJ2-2	CASSSLSGRTGELFF
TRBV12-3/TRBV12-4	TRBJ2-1	CASSFMSGGSSYNEQFF
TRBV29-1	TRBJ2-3	CSVDLLAGHTQYF
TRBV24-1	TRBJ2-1	CATSDYDMIGQFF
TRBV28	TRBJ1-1	CASSPSGIMNTEAFF
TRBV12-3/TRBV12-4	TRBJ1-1	CASRQTGGFSEAFF
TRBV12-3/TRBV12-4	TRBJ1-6	CASSLEAGLSPLHF
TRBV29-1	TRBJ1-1	CSTRRWGTGQTEAFF
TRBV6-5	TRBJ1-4	CASSRVGQGKEKLFF
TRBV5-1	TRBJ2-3	CASAGRQGSSTDTQYF
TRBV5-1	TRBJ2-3	CASSSEGGPLSTDTQYF
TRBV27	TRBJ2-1	CASNRLAGGYNEQFF
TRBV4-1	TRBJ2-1	CASSQDRSIWARGDDEQFF
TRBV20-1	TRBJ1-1	CSARDTRRGRVGTEAFF
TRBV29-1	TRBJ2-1	CSVETLGTSGFNEQFF
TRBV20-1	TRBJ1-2	CSARVGQGYGYTF
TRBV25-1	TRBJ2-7	CASSADRGYYEQYF
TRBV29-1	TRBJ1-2	CSVEVPGGSTF
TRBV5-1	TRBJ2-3	CASSPTSGDTDTQYF
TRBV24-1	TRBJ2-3	CATAGTDTQYF
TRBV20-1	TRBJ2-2	CSASGSVLTGELFF
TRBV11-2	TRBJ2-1	CASSQRDNEQFF
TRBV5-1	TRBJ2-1	CASNIQGVSYNEQFF
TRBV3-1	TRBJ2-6	CASRARNSGANVLTF
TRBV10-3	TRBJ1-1	CAITMDRDTEAFF
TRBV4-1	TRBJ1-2	CASSQVGGGGYTF
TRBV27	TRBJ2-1	CASSPFTTGGRYNEQFF
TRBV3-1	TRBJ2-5	CASSQISGGLAEETQYF
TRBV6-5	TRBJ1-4	CASNIRQTGIVEKLFF
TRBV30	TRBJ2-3	CALDPAGGWDTQYF
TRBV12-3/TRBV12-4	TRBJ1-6	CASSLAGNSPLHF
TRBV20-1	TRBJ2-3	CSAQLLAGGTSTDTQYF
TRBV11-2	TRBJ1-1	CASSFNLGYTEAFF
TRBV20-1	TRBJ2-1	CSANGVKGADEQFF
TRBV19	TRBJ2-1	CASSIRQVSYNEQFF